This T cell receptor (beta chain) was sequenced in a study of OX40 agonist ivuxolimab in advanced cancers. Clones were sequenced by immunoSEQ multiplex PCR, and TCRdb holds only the in-frame ones, with some missing. This table holds 69,000 or so clones, approximately 78% found once. Study outcomes and limitations: Some nonresponders likewise displayed low normalized T-cell clonal expansion.

Anyone with autoimmune disease history or systemic immunosuppression was excluded. With baseline, cycle 4 day 1, and cycle 7 day 1 as timepoints, blood was sampled. The CDR3 is 17 amino acids. Germline V gene lookup returns CDR1 SGHRS and CDR2 YFSETQ. V lost 0 bases to trimming and J lost 1 base, with 13 bases between them. About this clone itself: Its antigen is not identified.

V and J are TRBV5-1 and TRBJ2-2, with D possibly matching TRBD1 (6 bases). The source of this sequence is an adult with an advanced solid tumor such as melanoma, head and neck, liver or kidney cancer. Sequencing was performed on CD4+ or CD8+ T cells sorted from blood, taken in a trial of the OX40 agonist ivuxolimab. This chain's CDR3 is CASSLAWTARNTGELFF. For the CDR3, the DNA is TGCGCCAGCAGCTTGGCCTGGACAGCCAGGAACACCGGGGAGCTGTTTTTT.